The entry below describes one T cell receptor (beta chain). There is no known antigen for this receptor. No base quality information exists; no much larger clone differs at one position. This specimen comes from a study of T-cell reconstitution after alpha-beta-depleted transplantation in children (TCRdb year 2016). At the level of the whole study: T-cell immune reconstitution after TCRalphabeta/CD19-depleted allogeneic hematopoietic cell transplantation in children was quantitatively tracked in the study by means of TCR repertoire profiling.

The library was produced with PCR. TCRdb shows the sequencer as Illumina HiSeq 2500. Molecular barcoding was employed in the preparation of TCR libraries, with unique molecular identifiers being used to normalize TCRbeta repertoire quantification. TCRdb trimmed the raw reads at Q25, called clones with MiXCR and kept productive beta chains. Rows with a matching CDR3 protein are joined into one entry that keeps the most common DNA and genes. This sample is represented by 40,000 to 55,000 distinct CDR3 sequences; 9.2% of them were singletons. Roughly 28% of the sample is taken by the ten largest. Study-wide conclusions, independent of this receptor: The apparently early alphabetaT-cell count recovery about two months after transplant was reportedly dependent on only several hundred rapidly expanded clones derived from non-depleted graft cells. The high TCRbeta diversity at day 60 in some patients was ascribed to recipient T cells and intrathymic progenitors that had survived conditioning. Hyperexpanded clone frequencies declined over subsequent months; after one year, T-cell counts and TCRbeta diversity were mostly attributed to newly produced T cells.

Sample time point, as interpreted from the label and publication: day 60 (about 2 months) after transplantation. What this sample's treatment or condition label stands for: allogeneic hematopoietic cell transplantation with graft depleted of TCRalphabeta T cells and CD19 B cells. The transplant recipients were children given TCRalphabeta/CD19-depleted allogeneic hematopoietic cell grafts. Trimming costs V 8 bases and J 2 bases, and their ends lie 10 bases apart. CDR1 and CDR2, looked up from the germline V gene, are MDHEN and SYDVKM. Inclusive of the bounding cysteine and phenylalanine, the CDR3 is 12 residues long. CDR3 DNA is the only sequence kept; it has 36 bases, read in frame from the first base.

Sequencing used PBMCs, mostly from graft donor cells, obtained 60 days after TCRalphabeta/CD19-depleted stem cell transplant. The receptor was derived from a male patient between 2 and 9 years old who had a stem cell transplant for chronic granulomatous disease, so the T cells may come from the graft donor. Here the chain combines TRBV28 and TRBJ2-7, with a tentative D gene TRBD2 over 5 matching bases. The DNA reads TGTGCCAGCCAGGAGCGGCCCTACGAGCAGTACTTC. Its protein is CASQERPYEQYF.